This T cell receptor (beta chain) was sequenced for a study of blood T cell repertoires in COVID-19. CDR3 length: 13 amino acids. The ends were cut back, 7 bases at V and 4 bases at J, with 10 bases in the middle. Germline lookup yields CDR1 SNHLY and CDR2 FYNNEI. Profiled with immunoSEQ multiplex PCR; TCRdb holds only in-frame clones, not every one. The profile shows about 170,000 clones, approximately 82% of them singletons. V and J are TRBV2 and TRBJ2-2; D is unclear. Sample: PBMCs or T cells enriched from blood (not recorded which). This TCR was sampled from a woman aged 45-65 years in a cohort exposed to, infected with or recovered from COVID-19 (not recorded which). The CDR3 DNA follows: TGTGCCAGCAACGCCCGAGGCACCGGGGAGCTGTTTTTT. Its translation is CASNARGTGELFF.